This T cell receptor beta chain was identified in a study of blood T cell repertoires in COVID-19. About the research overall: The United States, Italy and Spain provided the acute and convalescent COVID-19 samples.

This CDR3 contains 14 residues. Germline values: CDR1 SQVTM, CDR2 ANQGSEA. V lost 7 bases to trimming and J lost 7 bases, with 19 bases between them. TCRdb keeps only in-frame clones here, not all; method: immunoSEQ multiplex PCR. Of 70,000 to 95,000 clones listed, roughly 90% are singletons. Seattle participants joined during active infection and were tracked over time. The chain uses TRBV29-1 and TRBJ1-4; D possibly corresponds to TRBD1 (5 bases). The origin of this receptor is a man aged 45-65 years with COVID-19, enrolled during active disease. Sequenced sample: peripheral blood. The CDR3 here is CSAQGRGMAEKLFF. DNA for the CDR3: TGCAGCGCTCAAGGGAGGGGTATGGCTGAAAAACTGTTTTTT.